This T cell receptor beta chain was sequenced during a study of blood T cell repertoires in COVID-19. Across the whole study: From the United States, Italy and Spain came samples of acute and convalescent COVID-19.

The repertoire was sequenced with immunoSEQ multiplex PCR; TCRdb's copy has only in-frame clones and lacks some. The sample yields roughly 110,000 clones, over 60% seen once. This CDR3 contains 15 residues. Germline CDR1 SGHRS, CDR2 YFSETQ. V shed 3 bases and J shed 1 base, with 13 bases lying between them. This sequence joins TRBV5-1 and TRBJ2-5, with D possibly TRBD1 on 6 matching bases. This clonotype was obtained from a man between 65 and 85 years old with acute or convalescent COVID-19. The sample consisted of peripheral blood. In nucleotides, the CDR3 is TGCGCCAGCAGCTACATACAGGGCCTCCAAGAGACCCAGTACTTC. The encoded protein is CASSYIQGLQETQYF.